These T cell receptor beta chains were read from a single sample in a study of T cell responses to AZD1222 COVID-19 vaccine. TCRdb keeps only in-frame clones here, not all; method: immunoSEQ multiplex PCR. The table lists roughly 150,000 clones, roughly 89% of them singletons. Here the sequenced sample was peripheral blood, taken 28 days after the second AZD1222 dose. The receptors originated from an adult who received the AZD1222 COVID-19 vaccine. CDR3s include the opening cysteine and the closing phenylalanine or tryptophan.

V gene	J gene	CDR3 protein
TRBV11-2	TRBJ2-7	CASSLSGDGLSYEQYF
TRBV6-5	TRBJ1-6	CASSYDYNSPLHF
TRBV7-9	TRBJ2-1	CASSSPGTVNNEQFF
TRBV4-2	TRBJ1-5	CASSQESGSNQPQHF
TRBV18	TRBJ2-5	CASSLAGGRTQYF
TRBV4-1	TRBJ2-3	CASSLPPTGMGTDTQYF
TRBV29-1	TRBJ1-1	CSVSDVDTEAFF
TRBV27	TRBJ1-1	CASSLSLSTEAFF
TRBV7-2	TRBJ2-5	CASSQQGWQETQYF
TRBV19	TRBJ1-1	CASSIAGGTEAFF
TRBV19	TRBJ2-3	CASSMAGPRLSSSRTDTQYF
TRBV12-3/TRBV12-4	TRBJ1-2	CASRYRVGYTF
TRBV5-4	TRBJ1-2	CASSADRGPTNYGYTF
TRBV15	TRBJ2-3	CATSRDRTSGGSGDTQYF
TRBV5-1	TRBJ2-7	CASSAGQDYEQYF
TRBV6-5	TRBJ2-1	CASSNGHPSYNEQFF
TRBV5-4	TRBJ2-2	CASSYGGTGRAGELFF
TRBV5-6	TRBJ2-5	CASSLEETQYF
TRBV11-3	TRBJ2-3	CASSPRDSTDTQYF
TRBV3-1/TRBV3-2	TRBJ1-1	CASSPWDRGSTEAFF
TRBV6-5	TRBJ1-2	CASRGTDSFYGYTF
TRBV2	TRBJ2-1	CASLGPAGGKQFF
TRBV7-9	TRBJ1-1	CASSTGRQLMNTEAFF
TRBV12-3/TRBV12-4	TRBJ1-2	CASSPSLGGHTF
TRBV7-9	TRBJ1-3	CASLGGVSGNTIYF
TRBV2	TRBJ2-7	CASSDGTGVDYEQYF
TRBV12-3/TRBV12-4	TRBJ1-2	CASSPQTTGYTF
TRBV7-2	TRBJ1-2	CASSPMGTLTNYGYTF
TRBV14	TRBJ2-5	CASSQGERRMETQYF
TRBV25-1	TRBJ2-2	CASSETQGITGELFF
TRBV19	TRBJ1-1	CASSIGQLDNTEAFF
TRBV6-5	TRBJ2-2	CASSWGRNTGELFF
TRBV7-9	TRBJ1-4	CASSLDWGGSNEKLFF
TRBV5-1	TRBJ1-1	CASSWVGDRSTEAFF
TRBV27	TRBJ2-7	CASSLWADGMGIYEQYF
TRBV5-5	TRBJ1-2	CASSAGQGGYGYTF
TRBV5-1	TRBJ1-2	CASSIGTGFYGYTF
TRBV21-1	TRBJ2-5	CASSPQGQGAPGVGQTQYF
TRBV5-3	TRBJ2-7	CARRPGTALSYEQYF
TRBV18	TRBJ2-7	CASSPRFLGHEQYF
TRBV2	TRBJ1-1	CASSEQGFMNTEAFF
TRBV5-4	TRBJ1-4	CASSFGPGEMELELFF
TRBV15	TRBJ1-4	CATSRAGGEKLFF
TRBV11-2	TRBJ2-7	CASSFEGGNEQYF
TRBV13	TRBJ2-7	CASSLGYRTGGYEQYF
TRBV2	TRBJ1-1	CASIWTVGNTEAFF
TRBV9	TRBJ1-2	CASSVVSRAYGYTF
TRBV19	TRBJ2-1	CASSKRVSSYNEQFF
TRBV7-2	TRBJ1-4	CASTNIQGFATNEKLFF
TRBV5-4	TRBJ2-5	CASSSEGGLRETQYF